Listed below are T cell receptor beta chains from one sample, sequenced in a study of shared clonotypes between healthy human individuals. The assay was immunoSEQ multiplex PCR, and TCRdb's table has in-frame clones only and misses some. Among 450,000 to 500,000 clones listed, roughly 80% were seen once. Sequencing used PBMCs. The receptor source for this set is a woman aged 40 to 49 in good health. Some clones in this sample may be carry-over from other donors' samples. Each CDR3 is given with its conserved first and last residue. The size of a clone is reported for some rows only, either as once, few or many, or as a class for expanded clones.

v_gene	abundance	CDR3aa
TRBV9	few	CASSAGAKMTGHLSGYTF
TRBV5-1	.	CASSLGGLPNYGYTF
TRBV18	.	CASSPRTGETQYF
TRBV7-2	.	CASSPRQGGNEKLFF
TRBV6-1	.	CASSETPSTDTQYF
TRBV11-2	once	CASSFRGREEDTDTQYF
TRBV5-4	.	CASTSSRVTSNQPQHF
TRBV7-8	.	CASCTSGRETQYF
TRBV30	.	CAWSELADYNEQFF
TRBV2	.	CASSPTGRPTNEKLFF
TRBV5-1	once	CASSPTTGNTEAFF
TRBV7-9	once	CASSLGGYQETQYF
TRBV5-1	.	CASRADRGRETQYF
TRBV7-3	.	CASSLGILADTQYF
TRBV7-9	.	CASSSRTSGIQETQYF
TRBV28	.	CASRDPGQGTVGYTF
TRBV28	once	CASRGTGTYEQYF
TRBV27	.	CASSSSIAVSSYNEQFF
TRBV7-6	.	CASSFGTSGRADRETQYF
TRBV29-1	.	CSVEDRYSKAAFF
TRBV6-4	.	CASSEGVSYGYTF
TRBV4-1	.	CASSLTGLREKLFF
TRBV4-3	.	CASSQGRLAGADEQYF
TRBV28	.	CASSERGSGLANNRYF
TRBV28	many	CASSLSTYRGSGYTF
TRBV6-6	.	CASSPRMPYGYTF
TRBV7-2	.	CASSLAGSREQYF
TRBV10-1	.	CASSESPGQGQDTQYF
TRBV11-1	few	CASSPSGGLHYNEQFF
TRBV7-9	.	CASSPVTGFAEAFF
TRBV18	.	CASSPEAGGAPVGNEQFF
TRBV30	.	CASRDSSYEQYF
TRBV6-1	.	CASSDNAGSRDEQFF
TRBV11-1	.	CASSRNRVSDTQYF